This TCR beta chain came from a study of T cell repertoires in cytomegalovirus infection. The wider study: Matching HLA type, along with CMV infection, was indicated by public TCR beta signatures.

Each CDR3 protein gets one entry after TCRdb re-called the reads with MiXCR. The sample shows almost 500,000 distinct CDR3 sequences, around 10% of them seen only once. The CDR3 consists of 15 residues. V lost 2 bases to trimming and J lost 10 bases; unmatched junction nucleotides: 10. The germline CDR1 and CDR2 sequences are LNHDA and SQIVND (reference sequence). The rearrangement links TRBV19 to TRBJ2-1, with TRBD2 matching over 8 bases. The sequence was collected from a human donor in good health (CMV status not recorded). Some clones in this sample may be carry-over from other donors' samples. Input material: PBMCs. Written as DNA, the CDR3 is TGTGCCAGTAGTATATTACTAGCGGCACCGCCGGAGCAGTTCTTC. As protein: CASSILLAAPPEQFF. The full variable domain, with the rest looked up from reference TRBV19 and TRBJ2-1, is DGGITQSPKYLFRKEGQNVTLSCEQNLNHDAMYWYRQDPGQGLRLIYYSQIVNDFQKGDIAEGYSVSREKKESFPLTVTSAQKNPTAFYLCASSILLAAPPEQFFGPGTRLTVL.